This paragraph reports one TCR beta chain. Its target is not known. Trimming pared 3 bases from V and 3 bases from J, leaving 9 bases between. Germline CDR1 SGHNT, CDR2 YYREEE (reference sequence). The CDR3 loop spans 13 amino acids. The data are from a study of early T cells in non-severe SARS-CoV-2 infection. Study-wide context: Alpha and beta chains were unpaired, from unsorted whole-blood bulk RNA.

The TCR library protocol attached unique molecular identifiers to the individual cDNA molecules. TCRdb recomputed calls from the 5' RACE reads with MiXCR, one row per CDR3 protein. Among tens of thousands of distinct CDR3 sequences listed, approximately 12% were seen once. Study results and limitations: VDJdb-based matching was biased toward anti-spike CD8 responses and missed private and CD4 specificities.

The sequencing input was whole blood. The rearrangement uses TRBV5-4 and TRBJ2-5; no clear D. This TCR came from an adult who was a healthcare worker with PCR-confirmed SARS-CoV-2 infection or an uninfected control (not recorded which). CDR3 in DNA: TGTGCCAGCAGCTCAGGCGTCGAAGAGACCCAGTACTTC. Its translation: CASSSGVEETQYF. The full variable domain, completed using reference TRBV5-4 and TRBJ2-5, is ETGVTQSPTHLIKTRGQQVTLRCSSQSGHNTVSWYQQALGQGPQFIFQYYREEENGRGNFPPRFSGLQFPNYSSELNVNALELDDSALYLCASSSGVEETQYFGPGTRLLVL.